This TCR beta chain stems from a study of lymphopenia after photon versus proton radiotherapy. General study findings and limits: After the lymphocyte nadir, photon-treated repertoires showed oligoclonal expansion, especially of CD8+ Temra cells.

The assay was immunoSEQ multiplex PCR, and TCRdb's table has in-frame clones only and misses some. Here the sample spans 20,000 to 25,000 clones, roughly 85% being singletons. Concerning this clone itself: Antigen: not known.

The CDR3 loop spans 16 amino acids. Per the germline V gene, CDR1 is MDHEN and CDR2 is SYDVKM. With 5 bases removed from V and 4 bases from J, the gap between germline ends came to 21 bases. The source was peripheral blood, collected from a patient treated with photon-based radiotherapy. The clonotype comes from a man aged 55 to 70 with pancreatic cancer. The chain combines TRBV28 with TRBJ2-7, with D possibly TRBD2 on 6 matching bases. In nucleotides, the CDR3 is TGTGCCAGCAGTGCCTTCGGGGGACGCCCCACGTACGAGCAGTACTTC. As protein: CASSAFGGRPTYEQYF. The entire variable domain, with the rest obtained from reference TRBV28 and TRBJ2-7, is as follows: DVKVTQSSRYLVKRTGEKVFLECVQDMDHENMFWYRQDPGLGLRLIYFSYDVKMKEKGDIPEGYSVSREKKERFSLILESASTNQTSMYLCASSAFGGRPTYEQYFGPGTRLTVT.